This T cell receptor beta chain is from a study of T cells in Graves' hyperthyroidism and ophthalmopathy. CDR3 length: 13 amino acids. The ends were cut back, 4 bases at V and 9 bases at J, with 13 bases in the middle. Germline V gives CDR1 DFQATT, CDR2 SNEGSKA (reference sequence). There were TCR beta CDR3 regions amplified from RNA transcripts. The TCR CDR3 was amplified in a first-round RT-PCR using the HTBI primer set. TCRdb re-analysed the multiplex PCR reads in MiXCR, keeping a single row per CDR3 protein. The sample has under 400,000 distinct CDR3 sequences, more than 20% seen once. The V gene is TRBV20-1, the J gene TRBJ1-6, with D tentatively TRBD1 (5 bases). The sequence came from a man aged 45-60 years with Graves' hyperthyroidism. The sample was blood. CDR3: CSAKTGRGSPLHF. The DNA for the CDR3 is TGCAGTGCTAAGACCGGAAGGGGTTCACCCCTCCACTTT.